A selection of T cell receptor beta chains follows, all from one sample in a study of CXCR3-negative and CXCR3-positive naive CD8 T cells. One entry per CDR3 protein, without DNA, is what TCRdb gives after re-calling the 5' RACE reads. The sample has about 84,000 distinct CDR3 sequences, and its top ten clones hold approximately 0.67%. The specimen was naive CXCR3+ CD8+ T cells from blood. These receptors were taken from a human donor in good health. Some clones in this sample may be carry-over from other donors' samples. Both conserved end residues are part of each CDR3.

J | V | CDR3
TRBJ2-1 | TRBV7-8 | CASSLAPMWEQFF
TRBJ1-5 | TRBV12-3/TRBV12-4 | CASSDYGTGLNQPQHF
TRBJ2-1 | TRBV2 | CASSDFGEQFF
TRBJ2-2 | TRBV24-1 | CATSEGTGNTGELFF
TRBJ2-1 | TRBV7-3 | CASSPLASYGANEQFF
TRBJ2-1 | TRBV9 | CASSVDELFYNEQFF
TRBJ1-5 | TRBV2 | CASSPTGGRQPQHF
TRBJ2-5 | TRBV14 | CASSPGTSGRESQETQYF
TRBJ2-5 | TRBV10-3 | CAIRGGRPQETQYF
TRBJ2-7 | TRBV29-1 | CSVEDRDSYEQYF
TRBJ2-7 | TRBV7-9 | CASSLVLDAGYEQYF
TRBJ1-3 | TRBV15 | CATSRDLGRGNTIYF
TRBJ2-1 | TRBV3-1 | CASSQDSHYNEQFF
TRBJ2-1 | TRBV7-9 | CASSLRERGGRDEQFF
TRBJ2-1 | TRBV24-1 | CATSEVAGAYNEQFF
TRBJ2-1 | TRBV15 | CATSRDRAVYNEQFF
TRBJ2-7 | TRBV12-3/TRBV12-4 | CASSLGDTLPEQYF
TRBJ1-1 | TRBV4-1 | CASSQDPNTEAFF
TRBJ2-1 | TRBV24-1 | CATSEGLANEQFF
TRBJ2-7 | TRBV5-1 | CASSLAWARENGEQYF
TRBJ2-2 | TRBV7-6 | CASSRDRTGVDTGELFF
TRBJ2-3 | TRBV28 | CASGIQGTDTQYF
TRBJ1-1 | TRBV29-1 | CSVEDADAAEAFF
TRBJ2-1 | TRBV7-9 | CASSGPRLLGDEQFF
TRBJ2-3 | TRBV2 | CASRAIRDRERGDTQYF
TRBJ1-3 | TRBV4-3 | CASSQTQVGGNTIYF
TRBJ2-3 | TRBV28 | CASNPEGGITDTQYF
TRBJ2-2 | TRBV20-1 | CSAREGPGLAGTGELFF
TRBJ1-1 | TRBV21-1 | CASSKVESRKNTEAFF
TRBJ2-7 | TRBV6-5 | CASSYRDFPIQQYF
TRBJ2-1 | TRBV20-1 | CSARDKGAAYNEQFF
TRBJ2-7 | TRBV29-1 | CSVEEGEAGGRGEQYF
TRBJ2-1 | TRBV6-1 | CATKGTGVVNEQFF
TRBJ2-7 | TRBV28 | CASEGQTYEQYF
TRBJ2-5 | TRBV19 | CASSSRRDMETQYF
TRBJ2-7 | TRBV15 | CATSNTRDRGHEQYF
TRBJ2-7 | TRBV5-1 | CASSLGTATYEQYF
TRBJ2-5 | TRBV12-3/TRBV12-4 | CASRPDRVETQYF
TRBJ2-7 | TRBV6-5 | CASSYSTGGDLLYF
TRBJ1-4 | TRBV29-1 | CSAYGDPNEKLFF
TRBJ2-1 | TRBV5-1 | CASSLDRSGNEQFF
TRBJ1-1 | TRBV6-6 | CASSYLDQAEAFF
TRBJ2-2 | TRBV28 | CASSLESGGARTGELFF
TRBJ2-7 | TRBV18 | CASSPAPGQGSYEQYF
TRBJ2-5 | TRBV5-5 | CASSQKETQYF
TRBJ2-3 | TRBV5-1 | CASSSAGQTDTQYF
TRBJ2-1 | TRBV28 | CASAGGSPYNEQFF
TRBJ2-2 | TRBV12-3/TRBV12-4 | CASSPYRATNTGELFF